The T cell receptor (beta chain) under discussion was sequenced for a study of CD8 T cells in ankylosing spondylitis (dated by TCRdb to 2017 to 2019). Concerning the study at large: The study profiled T cell receptor beta repertoires in healthy donors and ankylosing spondylitis patients to find disease-linked TCR variants. In total, the full study cohort was made up of roughly 100 healthy donors and about two dozen ankylosing spondylitis patients. Samples of peripheral blood were taken, and for ankylosing spondylitis patients, synovial fluid was collected as well.

Data came from an Illumina HiSeq 2500. TCR beta libraries were prepared by quantitative 5'-RACE with molecular barcodes. Regarding the original processing steps: A new computational method, built on a probabilistic model of VDJ rearrangement, was used to identify disease-linked TCR variants. The public reads were reanalyzed by TCRdb: fastp trimming at Q25, MiXCR alignment, in-frame beta chains only. Here each entry gathers all rows of one CDR3 protein and keeps the most common genes and DNA. The V and J calls and clone size are TCRdb's, not the authors'. Recorded for this sample are 300,000 to 400,000 distinct CDR3 sequences; about 14% of them occurred a single time. The ten largest account for about 1% of the sample. In its sample, this clonotype was seen a few times. The target of this receptor is not known. Base quality data are lacking; no much larger clone is found one base away. The CDR3 contains 14 residues, cysteine and phenylalanine counted. Kept here is only the CDR3 DNA, which spans 42 bases and is read in frame from base 1. After removal of 5 bases from V and 8 bases from J, the junction retains 9 bases not matched to a gene. As encoded in the germline V gene (reference sequence), CDR1 is SEHNR while CDR2 is FQNEAQ.

Results and caveats for the whole study, not just this receptor: Some TCR beta motif variants had previously been reported in synovial fluid and blood of reactive arthritis patients, which suggested common disease-initiation mechanisms. The disease-linked clones were reported as significantly enriched in matched synovial fluid samples from ankylosing spondylitis patients. A TCR beta motif of about 8 highly homologous amino acid variants appeared characteristic of blood from ankylosing spondylitis patients. The disease-linked clones had a CD8+ phenotype and were found at relatively low frequencies in peripheral blood.

The sequenced sample was blood, either unsorted or a sorted T cell fraction (not recorded which). The clonotype was recovered from a male donor with ankylosing spondylitis or in good health (not recorded which). The rearranged segments are TRBV7-9 and TRBJ1-1; 9 middle bases align to TRBD1. The CDR3 in this case is CASSVPGQGPEAFF. The nucleotide sequence is TGTGCCAGCAGCGTTCCGGGACAGGGACCCGAAGCTTTCTTT.